This passage covers 20 T cell receptor beta chains from one sample sequenced in a study of beta chain features in type 1 diabetes. TCRB transcripts that were expressed got sequenced, as all of the isolated RNA had been reverse transcribed. This table comes from immunoSEQ multiplex PCR, and its TCRdb copy is limited to in-frame clones, with some not included. The sample yields around 190,000 clones, 10% to 15% seen once. Specimen: central memory CD4+ T cells from blood. The receptors were gathered from a woman between 18 and 29 years old in good health.

This clone was detected a few times. The V call is TRBV6-6, the J call TRBJ2-5, with 8 bases lining up with TRBD1. The length of the CDR3 is 13 residues. Trimming removed 7 bases from V and 5 bases from J; junction bases left unmatched: 6. From germline, CDR1 is MNHNY and CDR2 SVGAGI (reference sequence). CDR3 protein: CASMTGAEETQYF. The CDR3 nucleotides read TGTGCCAGCATGACAGGGGCCGAGGAGACCCAGTACTTC.

The rearrangement uses TRBV7-9 and TRBJ2-7, with a weak D call TRBD1 (5 bases). Per the germline V gene, CDR1 is SEHNR and CDR2 is FQNEAQ (reference sequence). Trimming removed 3 bases from V and 6 bases from J, with 15 bases in between. This CDR3 spans 14 amino acids. CDR3 nucleotides: TGTGCCAGCAGCTTCGGCCAGGGTCGTTCCGAGCAGTACTTC. This gives the protein CASSFGQGRSEQYF.

The V and J genes are TRBV6-6 and TRBJ2-7; TRBD1 is a possible D gene (5 bases). Trimming stripped 8 bases from V and 4 bases from J, with 15 bases between. CDR3 length: 13 residues. The germline V gene encodes CDR1 MNHNY and CDR2 SVGAGI (reference sequence). The CDR3 DNA reads as TGTGCCAGCTCACTACGAAGGGGTTACGAGCAGTACTTC. Residues: CASSLRRGYEQYF.

The chain's CDR3 is CASSLAVVTEAFF. The CDR3 DNA is TGTGCCAGCAGCTTAGCAGTGGTCACTGAAGCTTTCTTT. The chain uses TRBV11-2 and TRBJ1-1; D not certain. The CDR3 is 13 amino acids. Trimming pared 1 base from V and 4 bases from J, leaving 7 bases between. Germline CDR1 and CDR2: SGHAT and FQNNGV.

The chain carries TRBV4-1 and TRBJ2-4; 10 bases are a match to TRBD2. Germline V gene data show CDR1 as MGHRA and CDR2 as YSYEKL. V trimming: 0 bases; J trimming: 2 bases; junction bases outside the gene matches: 10. CDR3 length equals 19 residues. CDR3 amino acids: CASSQEGPSGSVSKNIQYF. In nucleotides, the CDR3 is TGCGCCAGCAGCCAAGAGGGGCCTAGCGGGAGTGTTTCCAAAAACATTCAGTACTTC.

The table lists this clone with a count of one. The chain uses TRBV28 and TRBJ2-1, with 10 nucleotides matching TRBD2. V was pared by 6 bases and J by 7 bases, with 9 bases of the junction left unmatched. Germline V gene sequence: CDR1 MDHEN, CDR2 SYDVKM. The CDR3 consists of 15 residues. The DNA for the CDR3 is TGTGCCAGCAGGGGAGCGGGAGGGGGTAAGAATGAGCAGTTCTTC. It is translated as CASRGAGGGKNEQFF. The variable domain in full, completed from reference TRBV28 and TRBJ2-1, reads DVKVTQSSRYLVKRTGEKVFLECVQDMDHENMFWYRQDPGLGLRLIYFSYDVKMKEKGDIPEGYSVSREKKERFSLILESASTNQTSMYLCASRGAGGGKNEQFFGPGTRLTVL.

This clone was seen a few times. Other DNA sequences of this sample code for an identical CDR3. V usage is TRBV19 and J usage is TRBJ2-7; 11 nucleotides align to TRBD2. Looked up from germline, CDR1 is LNHDA and CDR2 is SQIVND (reference sequence). The V segment lost 3 bases and the J segment 2 bases; nucleotides outside the gene matches: 3. This CDR3 is built from 15 residues. CDR3 loop: CASSIQTSGAYEQYF. The CDR3 coding sequence is TGTGCCAGTAGTATCCAGACTAGCGGGGCCTACGAGCAGTACTTC.

This CDR3 reads CASSRQGNYGYTF. DNA of the CDR3: TGTGCCAGCAGCCGACAGGGGAACTATGGCTACACCTTC. The chain uses TRBV9 and TRBJ1-2, with 8 bases matching TRBD1. Germline V lookup: CDR1 SGDLS, CDR2 YYNGEE. Trimming cost V 4 bases and J 2 bases; bases outside gene matches: 1. CDR3 length: 13 residues.

The rearrangement uses TRBV7-2 and TRBJ2-7, with a weak D call TRBD2 (6 bases). CDR1 and CDR2 from the germline V gene are SGHTA and FQGNSA. The CDR3 runs to 13 residues. V was trimmed by 6 bases and J by 4 bases, leaving 13 bases between them. This chain's CDR3 is CASRQRESYEQYF. CDR3 in DNA: TGTGCCAGCAGACAACGGGAGTCTTACGAGCAGTACTTC.

This clone was found a few times. V usage is TRBV2 and J usage is TRBJ2-1; the D is unclear. The V and J ends lost 3 bases and 2 bases respectively, with 8 bases between them. The germline CDR1 and CDR2 sequences are SNHLY and FYNNEI. The CDR3 runs 14 residues. CDR3 amino acids: CASSEATTYNEQFF. The CDR3 region has the DNA TGTGCCAGCAGTGAGGCCACGACCTACAATGAGCAGTTCTTC.

The CDR3 reads CASSSSGETQYF. The CDR3 coding sequence is TGTGCCAGCAGTTCCTCGGGGGAGACCCAGTACTTC. The gene calls are TRBV28 and TRBJ2-5; D perhaps matches TRBD2 (5 bases). The ends were cut back, 4 bases at V and 5 bases at J, with 8 bases in the middle. The CDR3 sequence is 12 residues long. Germline CDR1 reads MDHEN; CDR2 reads SYDVKM.

This rearrangement joins TRBV5-4 to TRBJ2-5, with 11 bases matching TRBD2. CDR1 and CDR2 (germline): SGHNT, YYREEE (reference sequence). Trimming removed 4 bases from V and 5 bases from J; junction bases left unmatched: 13. The CDR3 has 17 amino acids. CDR3 sequence: CASSHIAGGSWGETQYF. The DNA for the CDR3 is TGTGCCAGCAGCCATATAGCGGGAGGGTCTTGGGGGGAGACCCAGTACTTC.

This clone has more than one count but fewer than ten. The chain has TRBV7-2 and TRBJ2-1; no clear D gene. The germline V gene has CDR1 SGHTA and CDR2 FQGNSA. The CDR3 consists of 13 residues. Trimming pared 0 bases from V and 6 bases from J, leaving 6 bases between. The CDR3 reads CASSLAGSNEQFF. The CDR3 DNA sequence: TGTGCCAGCAGCTTAGCTGGTAGCAATGAGCAGTTCTTC.

This clone turned up a few times. This chain links TRBV28 with TRBJ1-1, with 7 bases lining up with TRBD1. CDR1 is MDHEN, CDR2 SYDVKM, per germline. The CDR3 extends over 14 amino acids. V lost 5 bases to trimming and J lost 1 base; unmatched junction nucleotides: 4. The CDR3: CASSPGQRNTEAFF. For the CDR3, the DNA is TGTGCCAGCAGTCCGGGACAGAGGAACACTGAAGCTTTCTTT.

The V gene is TRBV29-1, the J gene TRBJ1-1, with 7 bases identical to TRBD1. The CDR3 covers 14 residues. The ends lost 4 bases at V and 0 bases at J; junction bases unmatched: 5. Germline CDR1 SQVTM, CDR2 ANQGSEA. The CDR3 DNA sequence: TGCAGCGTTGGGACAGGTAACATGAACACTGAAGCTTTCTTT. Protein: CSVGTGNMNTEAFF.

This clone has only a few counts. The chain employs TRBV11-2 and TRBJ2-1, with 10 bases matching TRBD2. Looked up from germline, CDR1 is SGHAT and CDR2 is FQNNGV. J gave up 1 base and V 4 bases, and 4 bases lay outside the gene matches. This CDR3 comprises 16 residues. Here the CDR3 DNA reads TGTGCCAGCAGCTGGTTTAGCGGGAGGTCCTACAATGAGCAGTTCTTC. Protein product: CASSWFSGRSYNEQFF.

On this clone: At one boundary the junction diverges from the germline segment, which might be a read error. In nucleotides, the CDR3 is TGTGCCAGCAGTGACGGGGGGAGGGTCTCGGTCTTC. Residues: CASSDGGRVSVF. This sequence joins TRBV2 and TRBJ2-1, with TRBD2 matching 7 bases. CDR3 length: 12 residues. Looked up from germline, CDR1 is SNHLY and CDR2 is FYNNEI.

This clone is a singleton in its sample. The CDR3 bases are TGCGCCAGCGGTCCCGGGACAGGGGTCTCCTACGAGCAGTACTTC. This encodes CASGPGTGVSYEQYF. The genes are TRBV5-1 and TRBJ2-7; 10 bases map to TRBD1. The CDR3 has 15 residues. The V gene end was trimmed by 7 bases and the J gene end by 0 bases; junction bases not matched to a gene: 7. Germline V gene data show CDR1 as SGHRS and CDR2 as YFSETQ.

The chain uses TRBV5-4 and TRBJ2-5, with D possibly TRBD2 on 6 matching bases. The CDR3 covers 14 residues. V was trimmed by 0 bases and J by 3 bases, leaving 9 bases between them. Germline CDR1 is SGHNT and CDR2 is YYREEE (reference sequence). The CDR3 DNA follows: TGTGCCAGCAGCTTGGGGGGCGGGAAAGAGACCCAGTACTTC. Translated, it gives CASSLGGGKETQYF.

This clone was seen only a few times. V is TRBV2 and J is TRBJ2-7; 7 bases match TRBD1. The V gene's germline CDR1 is SNHLY and CDR2 FYNNEI. After removal of 7 bases from V and 6 bases from J, the junction contained 9 bases not matched to a gene. The CDR3 totals 13 residues. Written as DNA, the CDR3 is TGTGCCAGCAATCCAGACAGGGCCGGCGAGCAGTACTTC. Encoded protein: CASNPDRAGEQYF.